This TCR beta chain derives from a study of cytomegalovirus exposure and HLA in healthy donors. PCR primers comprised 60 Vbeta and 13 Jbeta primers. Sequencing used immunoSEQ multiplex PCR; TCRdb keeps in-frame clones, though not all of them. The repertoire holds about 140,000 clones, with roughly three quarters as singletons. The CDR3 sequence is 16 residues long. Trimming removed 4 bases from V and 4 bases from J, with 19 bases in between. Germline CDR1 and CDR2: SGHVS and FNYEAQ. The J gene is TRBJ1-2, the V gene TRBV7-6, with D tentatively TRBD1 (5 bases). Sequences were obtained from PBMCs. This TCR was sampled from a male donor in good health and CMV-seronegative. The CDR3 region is CASSSWGGYRVYGYTF. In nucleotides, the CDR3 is TGTGCCAGCAGCTCCTGGGGGGGGTACCGAGTCTATGGCTACACCTTC.